Shown below are 21 T cell receptor beta chains from a single sample sequenced in a study of response to subunit inactivated influenza vaccine. Using its own MiXCR run on the RT-PCR reads, TCRdb lists one record per CDR3 protein. The sample yields about 830,000 distinct CDR3 sequences, roughly 18% seen once. The sequences come from PBMCs from blood, collected 4 to 6 days after vaccination. The receptors shown here come from a man aged 45-65 years who received an inactivated influenza vaccine.

This clonotype has more than one count but fewer than ten. The chain links TRBV7-8 to TRBJ1-6, with TRBD1 identical over 9 bases. V shed 1 base, J shed 10 bases, and the junction held 5 bases outside the gene matches. The CDR3 sequence is 15 residues long. Germline V CDR1 and CDR2: SGHVS, FQNEAQ. The CDR3 nucleotides read TGTGCCAGCAGCTTAGGGACAGGGGTAACCTCACCCCTCCACTTT. Amino acid sequence: CASSLGTGVTSPLHF.

Many counts were recorded for this clonotype. This chain joins TRBV20-1 and TRBJ2-4, with TRBD1 matching 8 bases. Per the germline V gene, CDR1 is DFQATT and CDR2 is SNEGSKA (reference sequence). The CDR3 length is 13 residues. The J segment lost 2 bases and the V segment lost 6 bases, leaving 3 bases of the junction unmatched. The CDR3 nucleotides are TGCAGTGCCAGGGGGCGGTCCAAAAACATTCAGTACTTC. It specifies CSARGRSKNIQYF.

This clonotype was seen a few times. The rearrangement links TRBV7-2 to TRBJ2-7; D ambiguous. V was shortened by 0 bases and J by 2 bases, with 20 bases between the two germline ends. This CDR3 has 18 residues. CDR1 and CDR2 from the germline V gene are SGHTA and FQGNSA. CDR3 loop: CASSLAHGQARYTYEQYF. The DNA for the CDR3 is TGTGCCAGCAGCTTAGCGCATGGGCAGGCGAGGTATACCTACGAGCAGTACTTC.

J is TRBJ2-5 and V is TRBV29-1; D gene ambiguous. The germline CDR1 and CDR2 sequences are SQVTM and ANQGSEA. The CDR3 sequence is 16 residues long. V gave up 2 bases and J gave up 7 bases, with 23 bases separating them. The chain's CDR3 is CSVEPLTYLVHGTQYF. CDR3 bases: TGCAGCGTTGAACCCTTGACATATCTCGTCCACGGGACCCAGTACTTC. Looking up the rest from reference TRBV29-1 and TRBJ2-5 gives the full variable domain: SAVISQKPSRDICQRGTSLTIQCQVDSQVTMMFWYRQQPGQSLTLIATANQGSEATYESGFVIDKFPISRPNLTFSTLTVSNMSPEDSSIYLCSVEPLTYLVHGTQYFGPGTRLLVL.

This clonotype appeared a few times. The V and J genes are TRBV7-4 and TRBJ1-2; D unclear. CDR3 length equals 14 residues. Trimming removed 5 bases at V and 4 bases at J, with 14 bases between. CDR1 is SGHVT and CDR2 is SQSDAQ in the germline V gene. The CDR3 nucleotides are TGTGCCAGCAGCCCCTCGGAGTACGCCTATGGCTACACCTTC. Protein product: CASSPSEYAYGYTF.

This clonotype has just a few counts. V is TRBV6-5 and J is TRBJ1-2; a possible D gene is TRBD1 (6 bases). CDR1 MNHEY and CDR2 SVGAGI come from the germline V gene. The CDR3 extends over 15 amino acids. V gave up 7 bases and J gave up 12 bases, with 27 bases separating them. The CDR3 bases are TGTGCCAGCACTTTAGGTGGGGGGCGGGAGGTAAAGAACACCTTC. Its translation is CASTLGGGREVKNTF.

A few counts support this clonotype. The genes are TRBV4-2 and TRBJ2-3; no reliable D call. CDR3 size: 14 residues. Looked up from germline, CDR1 is LGHNA and CDR2 is YNFKEQ. The V end lost 3 bases, the J end lost 2 bases, and 9 bases lay between the germline ends. The CDR3 region is CASSQVWDTDTQYF. The CDR3 DNA sequence: TGTGCCAGCAGCCAGGTATGGGACACAGATACGCAGTATTTT.

This clonotype has just a few counts. The rearrangement links TRBV28 to TRBJ2-7; D is undetermined. The CDR3 is 12 residues long. The V gene's germline CDR1 is MDHEN and CDR2 SYDVKM. V lost 1 base to trimming and J lost 6 bases, with 7 bases between them. The CDR3 nucleotides are TGTGCCAGCAGTTTATTGGAGAGCGAGCAGTACTTC. It encodes CASSLLESEQYF. Supplemented by reference TRBV28 and TRBJ2-7, the full variable domain reads DVKVTQSSRYLVKRTGEKVFLECVQDMDHENMFWYRQDPGLGLRLIYFSYDVKMKEKGDIPEGYSVSREKKERFSLILESASTNQTSMYLCASSLLESEQYFGPGTRLTVT.

This clonotype has a handful of counts. The chain combines TRBV7-2 with TRBJ2-1; 11 bases fit TRBD2. The CDR3 extends over 17 amino acids. In germline, CDR1 is SGHTA, CDR2 FQGNSA. V dropped 1 base and J dropped 8; count of bases not matched to a gene: 10. The DNA for the CDR3 is TGTGCCAGCAGCTTAGGGTTTTCGCTAGCGGGGGGAGATGAGCAGTTCTTC. Residues: CASSLGFSLAGGDEQFF.

This clonotype was observed a handful of times. The rearrangement uses TRBV12-3 or TRBV12-4 and TRBJ1-1, with D tentatively TRBD1 (6 bases). This CDR3 spans 13 amino acids. Trimming left V 7 bases short and J 2 bases short, with 11 bases between. CDR3 bases: TGTGCCAGCACCGAAGGGGGAAACACTGAAGCTTTCTTT. It codes for CASTEGGNTEAFF.

Note on this clonotype: One base away lies a much larger clone, so this may be a sequencing read error. The rearrangement joins TRBV12-3 or TRBV12-4 to TRBJ2-5, with no clear D. The CDR3 is 14 residues long. Trimming pared 8 bases from V and 7 bases from J, leaving 20 bases between. CDR3 in DNA: TGTGCCAGCGGTCAAAGGGAACGTCGGATGACCCAGTACTTC. It translates to CASGQRERRMTQYF.

The J gene is TRBJ2-1, the V gene TRBV5-1, with 8 bases matching TRBD1. Per germline, CDR1 SGHRS and CDR2 YFSETQ. V lost 1 base and J lost 1; bases outside the gene matches: 10. The CDR3 totals 18 residues. CDR3 in amino acids: CASSLPGRTGTSYNEQFF. DNA for the CDR3: TGCGCCAGCAGCTTGCCAGGACGGACAGGGACGTCCTACAATGAGCAGTTCTTC.

V and J are TRBV18 and TRBJ2-2; 10 bases are a match to TRBD2. The CDR3 consists of 18 residues. V was clipped by 0 bases and J by 4 bases; unmatched bases: 8. The V gene's germline CDR1 is KGHSH and CDR2 LQKENI. CDR3 residues: CASSPPLTSGIGTGELFF. The CDR3 region has the DNA TGTGCCAGCTCACCACCGTTAACTAGCGGGATTGGCACCGGGGAGCTGTTTTTT. The variable domain in full, completed from reference TRBV18 and TRBJ2-2, reads NAGVMQNPRHLVRRRGQEARLRCSPMKGHSHVYWYRQLPEEGLKFMVYLQKENIIDESGMPKERFSAEFPKEGPSILRIQQVVRGDSAAYFCASSPPLTSGIGTGELFFGEGSRLTVL.

This clonotype has more than one count but fewer than ten. The chain combines TRBV7-2 with TRBJ2-7; D is possibly TRBD2 (6 bases). The germline V gene has CDR1 SGHTA and CDR2 FQGNSA. V lost 1 base to trimming and J lost 2 bases, with 12 bases between them. There are 15 residues in the CDR3. In DNA, the CDR3 is TGTGCCAGCAGCTTAGAGGCTAGCGTCCCCTACGAGCAGTACTTC. It is translated as CASSLEASVPYEQYF.

This clonotype was detected only a few times. V and J are TRBV5-6 and TRBJ2-7; 7 bases are a match to TRBD2. Germline loops: CDR1 SGHDT, CDR2 YYEEEE. V gave up 0 bases and J gave up 3 bases; unmatched junction bases: 0. This CDR3 comprises 13 residues. The CDR3 region is CASSLGDYYEQYF. The CDR3 DNA reads TGTGCCAGCAGCTTGGGGGACTACTACGAGCAGTACTTC.

The table lists this clonotype with a few counts. The CDR3 DNA reads TGCGCCAGCAGCTTGGAGGGCGCTAGCGTCGATGAGCAGTTCTTC. Protein: CASSLEGASVDEQFF. The chain joins TRBV5-1 to TRBJ2-1; D possibly corresponds to TRBD2 (6 bases). CDR1 is SGHRS and CDR2 is YFSETQ in the germline V gene. CDR3 length: 15 amino acids. Between the trimmed V and J ends, which lost 0 bases and 8 bases, there was a span of 15 bases.

As regards this clonotype: A clone one base away is much larger, so this may be a read error. V gene TRBV7-9 combines with J gene TRBJ2-2; D perhaps matches TRBD2 (5 bases). The CDR3 covers 17 residues. The germline gives CDR1 SEHNR, CDR2 FQNEAQ (reference sequence). The CDR3 reads CAISSRPPGTNTGELFF. The CDR3 coding sequence is TGTGCCATCAGCTCACGACCCCCGGGAACCAACACCGGGGAGCTGTTTTTT.

This clonotype showed up many times. The V and J genes are TRBV5-1 and TRBJ1-1; possibly TRBD1 for D (6 bases). This CDR3 is 15 amino acids long. V shed 0 bases and J shed 4 bases, with 13 bases lying between them. CDR1 is SGHRS and CDR2 is YFSETQ in the germline V gene. The CDR3 region is CASSLEQGGSTEAFF. CDR3 DNA: TGCGCCAGCAGCTTGGAACAGGGTGGTTCCACTGAAGCTTTCTTT.

This clonotype was seen more than once but under ten times. The rearrangement uses TRBV5-3 and TRBJ2-7; possibly TRBD1 for D (6 bases). TRBV5-3 is an ORF, and what it does is uncertain. The V end lost 9 bases, the J end lost 4 bases, and 20 bases lay between the germline ends. This CDR3 is built from 14 residues. The CDR3 sequence: CATPTAGTLYEQYF. CDR3 coding DNA: TGTGCCACCCCGACTGCTGGGACACTTTACGAGCAGTACTTC.

CDR3 nucleotide sequence: TGTGCCAGCAGGGGACTAGCGGGAACCTACAATGAGCAGTTCTTC. It codes for CASRGLAGTYNEQFF. The V call is TRBV7-2, the J call TRBJ2-1; 13 nucleotides match TRBD2. V was pared by 6 bases and J by 2 bases, with 1 base of the junction left unmatched. Germline CDR1 is SGHTA and CDR2 is FQGNSA. The CDR3 is made up of 15 amino acids.

This clonotype was seen a few times. This chain connects TRBV15 to TRBJ2-5, with 14 positions matching TRBD2. The germline V gene has CDR1 LNHNV and CDR2 YYDKDF (reference sequence). The V gene end was trimmed by 5 bases and the J gene end by 7 bases; junction bases not matched to a gene: 3. The CDR3 has 14 residues. The CDR3 region is CATSLGTSGGTQYF. In DNA, the CDR3 is TGTGCCACCAGCCTTGGGACTAGCGGGGGGACCCAGTACTTC.